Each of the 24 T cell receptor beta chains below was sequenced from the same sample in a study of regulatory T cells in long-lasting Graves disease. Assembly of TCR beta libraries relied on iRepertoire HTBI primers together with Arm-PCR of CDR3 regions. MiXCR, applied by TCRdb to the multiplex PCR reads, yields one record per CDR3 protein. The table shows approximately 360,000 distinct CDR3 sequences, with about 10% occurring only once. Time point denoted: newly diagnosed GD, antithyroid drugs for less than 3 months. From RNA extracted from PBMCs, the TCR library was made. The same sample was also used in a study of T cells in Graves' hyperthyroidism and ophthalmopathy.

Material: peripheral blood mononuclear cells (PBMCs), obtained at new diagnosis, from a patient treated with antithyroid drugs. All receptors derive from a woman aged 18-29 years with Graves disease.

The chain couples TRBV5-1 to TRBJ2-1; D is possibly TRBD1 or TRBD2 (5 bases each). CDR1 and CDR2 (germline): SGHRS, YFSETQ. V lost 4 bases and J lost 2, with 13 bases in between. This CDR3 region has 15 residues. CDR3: CASSPPGTPYNEQFF. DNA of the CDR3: TGCGCCAGCAGCCCTCCAGGGACCCCCTACAATGAGCAGTTCTTC.

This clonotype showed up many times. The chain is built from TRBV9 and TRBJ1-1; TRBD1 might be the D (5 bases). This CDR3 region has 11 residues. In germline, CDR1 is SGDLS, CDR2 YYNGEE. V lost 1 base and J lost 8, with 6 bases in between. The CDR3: CASSVHREAFF. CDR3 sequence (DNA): TGTGCCAGCAGCGTACACAGGGAAGCTTTCTTT.

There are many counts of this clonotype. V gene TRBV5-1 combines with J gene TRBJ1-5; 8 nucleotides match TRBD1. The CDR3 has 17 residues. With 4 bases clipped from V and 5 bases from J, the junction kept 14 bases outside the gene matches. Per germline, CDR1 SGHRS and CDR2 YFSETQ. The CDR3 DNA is TGCGCCAGCAGCCGCTTGATGTCGGACAGGGAACATCAGCCCCAGCATTTT. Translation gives CASSRLMSDREHQPQHF.

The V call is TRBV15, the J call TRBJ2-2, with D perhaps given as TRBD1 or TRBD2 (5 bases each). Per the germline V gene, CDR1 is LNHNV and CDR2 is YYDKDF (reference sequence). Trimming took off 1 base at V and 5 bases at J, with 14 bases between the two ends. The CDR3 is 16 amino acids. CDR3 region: CATSRGGTYGTGELFF. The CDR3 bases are TGTGCCACCAGCAGAGGAGGGACGTATGGGACCGGGGAGCTGTTTTTT.

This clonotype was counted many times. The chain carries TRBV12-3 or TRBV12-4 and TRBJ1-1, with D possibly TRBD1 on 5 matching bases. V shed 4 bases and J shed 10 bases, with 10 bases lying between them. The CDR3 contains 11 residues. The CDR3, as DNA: TGTGCCAGCAGTTCGACAGCGGGAGCTTTCTTT. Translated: CASSSTAGAFF.

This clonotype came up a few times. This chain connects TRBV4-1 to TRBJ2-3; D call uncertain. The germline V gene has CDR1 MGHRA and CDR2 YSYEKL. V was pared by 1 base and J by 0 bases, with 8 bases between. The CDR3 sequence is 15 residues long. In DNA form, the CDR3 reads TGCGCCAGCAGCCAAGTGACAACTAGCACAGATACGCAGTATTTT. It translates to CASSQVTTSTDTQYF.

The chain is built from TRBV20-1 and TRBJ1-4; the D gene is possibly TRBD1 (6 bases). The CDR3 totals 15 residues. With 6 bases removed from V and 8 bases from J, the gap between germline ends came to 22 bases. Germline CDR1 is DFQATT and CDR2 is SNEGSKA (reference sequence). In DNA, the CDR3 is TGCAGTGCCCCACTGATACAGGGCGTCGGGGAAAAACTGTTTTTT. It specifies CSAPLIQGVGEKLFF.

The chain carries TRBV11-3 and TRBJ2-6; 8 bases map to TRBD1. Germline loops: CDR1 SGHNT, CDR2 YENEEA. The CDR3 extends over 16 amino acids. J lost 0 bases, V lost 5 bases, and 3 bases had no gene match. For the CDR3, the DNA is TGTGCCAGCAGCCCCAGGGGGCTCTCTGGGGCCAACGTCCTGACTTTC. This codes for CASSPRGLSGANVLTF. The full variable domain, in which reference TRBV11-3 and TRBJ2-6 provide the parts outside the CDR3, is EAGVVQSPRYKIIEKKQPVAFWCNPISGHNTLYWYLQNLGQGPELLIRYENEEAVDDSQLPKDRFSAERLKGVDSTLKIQPAELGDSAVYLCASSPRGLSGANVLTFGAGSRLTVL.

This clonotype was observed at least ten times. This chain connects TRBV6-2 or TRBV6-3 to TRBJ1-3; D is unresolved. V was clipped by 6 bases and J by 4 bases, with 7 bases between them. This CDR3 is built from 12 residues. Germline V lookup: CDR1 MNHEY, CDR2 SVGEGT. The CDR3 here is CASRGNGNTIYF. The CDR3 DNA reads TGTGCCAGCAGAGGGAACGGAAACACCATATATTTT.

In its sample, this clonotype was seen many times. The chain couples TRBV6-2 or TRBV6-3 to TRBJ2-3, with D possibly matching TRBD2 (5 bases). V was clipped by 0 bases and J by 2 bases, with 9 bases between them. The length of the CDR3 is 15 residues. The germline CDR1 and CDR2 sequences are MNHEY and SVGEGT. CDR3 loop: CASSYSEVTTDTQYF. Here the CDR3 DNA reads TGTGCCAGCAGTTACTCGGAGGTTACCACAGATACGCAGTATTTT.

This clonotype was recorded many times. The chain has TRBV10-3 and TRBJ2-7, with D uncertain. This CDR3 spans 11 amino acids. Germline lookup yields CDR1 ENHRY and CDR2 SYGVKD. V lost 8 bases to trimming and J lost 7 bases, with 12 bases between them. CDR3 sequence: CAIGPSREQYF. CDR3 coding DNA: TGTGCCATCGGACCCAGCAGAGAGCAGTACTTC.

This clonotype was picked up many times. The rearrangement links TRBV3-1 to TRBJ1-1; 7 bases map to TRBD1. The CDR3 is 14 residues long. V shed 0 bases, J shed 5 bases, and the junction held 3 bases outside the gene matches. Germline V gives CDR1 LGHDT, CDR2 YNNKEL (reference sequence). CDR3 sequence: CASSQDFRGTEAFF. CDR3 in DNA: TGTGCCAGCAGCCAAGATTTCAGGGGGACTGAAGCTTTCTTT.

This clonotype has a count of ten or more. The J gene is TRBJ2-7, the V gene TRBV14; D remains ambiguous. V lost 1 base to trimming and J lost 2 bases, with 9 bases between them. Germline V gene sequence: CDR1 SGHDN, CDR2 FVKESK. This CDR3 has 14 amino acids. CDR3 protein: CASSQVTRTYEQYF. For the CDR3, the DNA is TGTGCCAGCAGCCAAGTAACTCGGACCTACGAGCAGTACTTC.

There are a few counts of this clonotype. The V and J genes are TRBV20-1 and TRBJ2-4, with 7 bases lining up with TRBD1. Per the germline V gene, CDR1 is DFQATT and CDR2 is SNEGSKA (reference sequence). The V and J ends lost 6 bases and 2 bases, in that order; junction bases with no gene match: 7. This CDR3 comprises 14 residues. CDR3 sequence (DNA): TGCAGTGCATCAAACAGGGGTCCCAAAAACATTCAGTACTTC. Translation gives CSASNRGPKNIQYF.

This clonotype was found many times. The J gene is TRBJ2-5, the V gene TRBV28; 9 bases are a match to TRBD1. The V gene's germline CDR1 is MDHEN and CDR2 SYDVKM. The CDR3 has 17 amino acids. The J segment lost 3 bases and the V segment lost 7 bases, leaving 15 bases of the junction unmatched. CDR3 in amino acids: CASTPIDRGFSEETQYF. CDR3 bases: TGTGCCAGCACTCCTATCGACAGGGGGTTTTCAGAAGAGACCCAGTACTTC.

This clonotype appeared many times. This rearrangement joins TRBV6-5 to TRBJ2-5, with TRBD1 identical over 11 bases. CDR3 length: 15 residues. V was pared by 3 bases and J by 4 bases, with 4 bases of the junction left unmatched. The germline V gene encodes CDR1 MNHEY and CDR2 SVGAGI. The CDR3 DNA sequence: TGTGCCAGCAGTTATGGGACAGGGGGAGCAGAGACCCAGTACTTC. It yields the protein CASSYGTGGAETQYF.

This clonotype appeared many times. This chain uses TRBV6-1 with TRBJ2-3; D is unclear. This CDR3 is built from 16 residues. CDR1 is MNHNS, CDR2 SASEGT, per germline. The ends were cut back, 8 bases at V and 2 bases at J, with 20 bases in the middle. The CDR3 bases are TGTGCCAGCTCCACCCAGGATCTCCTTCTCACAGATACGCAGTATTTT. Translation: CASSTQDLLLTDTQYF.

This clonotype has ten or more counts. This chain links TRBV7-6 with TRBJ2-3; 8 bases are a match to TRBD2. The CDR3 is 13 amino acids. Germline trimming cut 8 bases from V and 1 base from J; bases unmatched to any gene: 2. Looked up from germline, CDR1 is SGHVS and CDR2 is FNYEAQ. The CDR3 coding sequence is TGTGCCAGCCGGGGGGGGGGCACAGATACGCAGTATTTT. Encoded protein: CASRGGGTDTQYF.

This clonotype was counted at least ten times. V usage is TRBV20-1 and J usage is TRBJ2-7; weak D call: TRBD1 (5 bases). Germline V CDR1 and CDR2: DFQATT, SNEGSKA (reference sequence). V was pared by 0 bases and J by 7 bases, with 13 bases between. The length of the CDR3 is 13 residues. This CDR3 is CSARDRTLREQYF. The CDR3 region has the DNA TGCAGTGCTAGAGATAGGACACTTCGGGAGCAGTACTTC.

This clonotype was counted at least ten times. CDR3 nucleotide sequence: TGTGCCAGCAGCTTAAATGGGGCCCGAACTGAAGCTTTCTTT. Residues: CASSLNGARTEAFF. The chain carries TRBV7-3 and TRBJ1-1, with D maybe TRBD1 (5 bases). Germline loops: CDR1 SGHTA, CDR2 FQGTGA. CDR3 length: 14 residues. Trimming removed 1 base at V and 5 bases at J, with 11 bases between.

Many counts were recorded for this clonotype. CDR3 residues: CASSYRSGTEAFF. The CDR3 coding sequence is TGTGCCAGCAGCTACCGTTCGGGGACTGAAGCTTTCTTT. The chain uses TRBV28 and TRBJ1-1; D unclear. This CDR3 is 13 amino acids long. Trimming stripped 6 bases from V and 5 bases from J, with 13 bases between. CDR1 MDHEN and CDR2 SYDVKM come from the germline V gene.

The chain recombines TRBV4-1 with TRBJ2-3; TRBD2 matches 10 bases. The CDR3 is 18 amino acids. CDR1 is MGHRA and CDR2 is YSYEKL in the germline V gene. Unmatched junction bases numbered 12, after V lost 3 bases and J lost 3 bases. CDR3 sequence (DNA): TGCGCCAGCAGCCAGTTATCTCCTAGCGGGGGATCAACAGATACGCAGTATTTT. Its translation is CASSQLSPSGGSTDTQYF.

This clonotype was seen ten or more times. Written as DNA, the CDR3 is TGTGCCAGCAGACCCCCACGGGGGGGGTCGAACACTGAAGCTTTCTTT. Residues: CASRPPRGGSNTEAFF. The chain combines TRBV6-1 with TRBJ1-1, with D possibly being TRBD1 (5 bases). This CDR3 has 16 amino acids. Deletions cut 6 bases from V and 1 base from J, with 18 bases between. The V gene's germline CDR1 is MNHNS and CDR2 SASEGT.

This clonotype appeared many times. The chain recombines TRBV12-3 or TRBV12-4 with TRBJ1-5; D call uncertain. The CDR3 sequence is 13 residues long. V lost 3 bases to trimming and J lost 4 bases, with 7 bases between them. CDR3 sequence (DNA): TGTGCCAGCAGTTTTGACGGGAATCAGCCCCAGCATTTT. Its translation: CASSFDGNQPQHF.